This T cell receptor beta chain is drawn from a study of blood T cell repertoires in COVID-19. Profiled with immunoSEQ multiplex PCR; TCRdb holds only in-frame clones, not every one. The data contain approximately 190,000 clones, about 80% of them singletons. The sample comprised PBMCs or T cells enriched from blood (not recorded which). This sequence was found in a man aged 35-49 years who had recovered from COVID-19.

The CDR3 nucleotides are TGTGCCAGTAGCGGGCAGGGGACCTATGGCTACACCTTC. The encoded protein is CASSGQGTYGYTF. The rearrangement joins TRBV19 to TRBJ1-2, with TRBD1 as a possible D gene (6 bases). Germline loops: CDR1 LNHDA, CDR2 SQIVND (reference sequence). CDR3 size: 13 residues. Trimming removed 6 bases from V and 4 bases from J, with 12 bases in between. Looking up the rest from reference TRBV19 and TRBJ1-2 gives the full variable domain: DGGITQSPKYLFRKEGQNVTLSCEQNLNHDAMYWYRQDPGQGLRLIYYSQIVNDFQKGDIAEGYSVSREKKESFPLTVTSAQKNPTAFYLCASSGQGTYGYTFGSGTRLTVV.